This T cell receptor (beta chain) comes out of a study of blood T cells in healthy people across ages. Then a second PCR, running about 7 to 11 cycles, was carried out with a sample-barcoded 5' primer and a J-beta primer mix. TCRdb re-called the 5' RACE reads with MiXCR, one entry per CDR3 protein. Of over a million distinct CDR3 sequences in the sample, approximately 42% are singletons; the top ten hold about 4%. Of note for this clonotype: Its cognate antigen is unknown.

Study-wide results and limits: Unknown donor CMV status possibly confounded expanded clonotype changes.

The sequence came from a young woman in good health. Sequencing was done on a sample of blood.

The CDR3 reads CASSFTGDFEKLFF. The CDR3 DNA follows: TGTGCCAGCAGCTTTACAGGGGATTTTGAAAAACTGTTTTTT. V usage is TRBV7-9 and J usage is TRBJ1-4; 7 nucleotides line up with TRBD1. The CDR3 consists of 14 residues. Germline CDR1 and CDR2: SEHNR and FQNEAQ (reference sequence). V lost 3 bases to trimming and J lost 7 bases; unmatched junction nucleotides: 5. Drawing the rest from reference TRBV7-9 and TRBJ1-4, the complete variable domain is DTGVSQNPRHKITKRGQNVTFRCDPISEHNRLYWYRQTLGQGPEFLTYFQNEAQLEKSRLLSDRFSAERPKGSFSTLEIQRTEQGDSAMYLCASSFTGDFEKLFFGSGTQLSVL.